This entry describes one T cell receptor (beta chain). Treatment: randomized to nivolumab then ipilimumab (arm A) or the reverse (arm B). These data come from a study of sequential checkpoint blockade in melanoma. This CDR3 region has 13 residues. V gave up 10 bases and J gave up 8 bases, with 20 bases separating them. Per germline, CDR1 SGHAT and CDR2 FQNNGV. The assay was immunoSEQ multiplex PCR, and TCRdb's table has in-frame clones only and misses some. The sample includes some 11,000 clones, 78% of them seen just once. This TCR was sampled from a human donor with melanoma. This sample comprised CD8+ T cells sorted from blood (inferred from file names), obtained from a patient given nivolumab and ipilimumab in sequence. This chain uses TRBV11-2 with TRBJ1-2, with D possibly TRBD1 on 6 matching bases. The CDR3 bases are TGTGCCACACAGGTGACCCAGGGACAAGGCTACACCTTC. This encodes CATQVTQGQGYTF. Full variable domain (remainder filled in from reference TRBV11-2 and TRBJ1-2): EAGVAQSPRYKIIEKRQSVAFWCNPISGHATLYWYQQILGQGPKLLIQFQNNGVVDDSQLPKDRFSAERLKGVDSTLKIQPAKLEDSAVYLCATQVTQGQGYTFGSGTRLTVV.